This passage covers 4 T cell receptor beta chains from one sample sequenced in a study of CD8 T cells in Susac syndrome. Random hexamers primed reverse transcription of about 0.45 to 1 ug RNA. MiXCR, run by TCRdb on the immunoSEQ multiplex PCR reads, gives a single entry per CDR3 protein. The sample consists of roughly 150,000 distinct CDR3 sequences, 90% to 95% of them appearing once. Sequenced: CD4+ T cells from PBMCs. The receptors come from a human donor in good health.

This chain uses TRBV29-1 with TRBJ2-2; 7 nucleotides match TRBD2. This CDR3 is built from 14 residues. From germline, CDR1 is SQVTM and CDR2 ANQGSEA. Losses at the gene ends were 8 bases for V and 1 base for J; bases not matched to a gene: 7. CDR3 DNA: TGCAGCACCCGGCCTAGCGGGAACACCGGGGAGCTGTTTTTT. Translating gives CSTRPSGNTGELFF.

J is TRBJ2-5 and V is TRBV10-1; 8 bases agree with TRBD2. This CDR3 is 14 amino acids long. Trimming cost V 4 bases and J 2 bases; bases outside gene matches: 3. Germline assignment: CDR1 WNHNN and CDR2 SYGVQD (reference sequence). For the CDR3, the DNA is TGCGCCAGCAGTGCGACGGGAGGGCAAGAGACCCAGTACTTC. Residues: CASSATGGQETQYF.

V gene TRBV9 combines with J gene TRBJ2-7; 8 bases map to TRBD2. V was clipped by 0 bases and J by 2 bases; unmatched bases: 4. Per germline, CDR1 SGDLS and CDR2 YYNGEE. This CDR3 comprises 15 residues. CDR3 in DNA: TGTGCCAGCAGCGTAGGGACTAGCTACACCTACGAGCAGTACTTC. Protein: CASSVGTSYTYEQYF. Variable domain in full (rest from reference TRBV9 and TRBJ2-7): DSGVTQTPKHLITATGQRVTLRCSPRSGDLSVYWYQQSLDQGLQFLIQYYNGEERAKGNILERFSAQQFPDLHSELNLSSLELGDSALYFCASSVGTSYTYEQYFGPGTRLTVT.

The chain couples TRBV7-2 to TRBJ2-7; D might be TRBD2 (6 bases). The V end was cut by 5 bases, the J end by 5 bases, with 13 bases between. From germline, CDR1 is SGHTA and CDR2 FQGNSA. This CDR3 spans 13 amino acids. CDR3 DNA sequence: TGTGCCAGCAGCCCCCGGGGAGGTGACGAGCAGTACTTC. Amino acids: CASSPRGGDEQYF.